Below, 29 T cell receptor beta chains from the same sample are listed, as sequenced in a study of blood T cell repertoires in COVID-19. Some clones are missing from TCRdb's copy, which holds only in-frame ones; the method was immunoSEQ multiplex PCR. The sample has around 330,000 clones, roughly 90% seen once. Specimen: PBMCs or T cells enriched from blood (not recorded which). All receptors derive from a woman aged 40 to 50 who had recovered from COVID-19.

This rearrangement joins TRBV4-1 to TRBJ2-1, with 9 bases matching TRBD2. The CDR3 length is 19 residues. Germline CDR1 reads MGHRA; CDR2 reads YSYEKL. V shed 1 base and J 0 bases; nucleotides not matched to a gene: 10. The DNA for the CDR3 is TGCGCCAGCAGCCAAGCGGTAGCGGGGGTCCCCATCTCCTACAATGAGCAGTTCTTC. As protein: CASSQAVAGVPISYNEQFF.

CDR3 protein: CASSLGRTGGWGTEAFF. The CDR3 DNA sequence: TGCGCCAGCAGCTTGGGACGGACAGGGGGCTGGGGCACTGAAGCTTTCTTT. V usage is TRBV5-1 and J usage is TRBJ1-1; 11 positions match TRBD1. The CDR3 contains 17 residues. CDR1 and CDR2 from the germline V gene are SGHRS and YFSETQ. V lost 0 bases, J lost 4 bases, and 8 bases stayed unmatched. Full variable domain (missing parts from reference TRBV5-1 and TRBJ1-1): KAGVTQTPRYLIKTRGQQVTLSCSPISGHRSVSWYQQTPGQGLQFLFEYFSETQRNKGNFPGRFSGRQFSNSRSEMNVSTLELGDSALYLCASSLGRTGGWGTEAFFGQGTRLTVV.

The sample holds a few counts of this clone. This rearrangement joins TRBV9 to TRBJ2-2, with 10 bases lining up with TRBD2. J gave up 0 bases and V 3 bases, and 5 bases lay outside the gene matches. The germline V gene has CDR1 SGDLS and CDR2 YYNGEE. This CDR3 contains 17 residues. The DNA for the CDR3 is TGTGCCAGCAGCGATAGCGGGGGGCCCACGAACACCGGGGAGCTGTTTTTT. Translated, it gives CASSDSGGPTNTGELFF. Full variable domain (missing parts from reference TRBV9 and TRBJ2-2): DSGVTQTPKHLITATGQRVTLRCSPRSGDLSVYWYQQSLDQGLQFLIQYYNGEERAKGNILERFSAQQFPDLHSELNLSSLELGDSALYFCASSDSGGPTNTGELFFGEGSRLTVL.

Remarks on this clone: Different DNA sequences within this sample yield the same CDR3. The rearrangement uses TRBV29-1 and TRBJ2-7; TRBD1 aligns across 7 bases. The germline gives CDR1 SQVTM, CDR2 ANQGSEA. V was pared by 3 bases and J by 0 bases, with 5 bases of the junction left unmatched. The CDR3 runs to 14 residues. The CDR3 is CSVDPTGFSYEQYF. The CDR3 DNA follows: TGCAGCGTTGACCCGACAGGGTTCTCCTACGAGCAGTACTTC.

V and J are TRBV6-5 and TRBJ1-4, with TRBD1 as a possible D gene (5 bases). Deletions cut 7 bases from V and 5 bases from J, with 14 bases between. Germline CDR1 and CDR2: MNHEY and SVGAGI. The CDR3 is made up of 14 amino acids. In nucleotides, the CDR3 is TGTGCCAGCAAGGCGGGACCAGGGAATGAAAAACTGTTTTTT. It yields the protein CASKAGPGNEKLFF.

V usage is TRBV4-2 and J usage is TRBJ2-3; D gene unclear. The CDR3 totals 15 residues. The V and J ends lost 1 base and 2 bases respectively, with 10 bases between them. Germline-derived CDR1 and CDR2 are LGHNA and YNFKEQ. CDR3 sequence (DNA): TGTGCCAGCAGCCAAGGTATTACCTACACAGATACGCAGTATTTT. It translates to CASSQGITYTDTQYF.

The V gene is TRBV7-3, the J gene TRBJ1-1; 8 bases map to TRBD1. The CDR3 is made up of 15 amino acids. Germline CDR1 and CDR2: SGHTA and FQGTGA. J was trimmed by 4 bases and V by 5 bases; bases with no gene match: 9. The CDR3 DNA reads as TGTGCCAGCAGCCCCGGACAGGGAGGGGTCACTGAAGCTTTCTTT. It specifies CASSPGQGGVTEAFF. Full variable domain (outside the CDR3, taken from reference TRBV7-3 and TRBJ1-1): GAGVSQTPSNKVTEKGKYVELRCDPISGHTALYWYRQSLGQGPEFLIYFQGTGAADDSGLPNDRFFAVRPEGSVSTLKIQRTERGDSAVYLCASSPGQGGVTEAFFGQGTRLTVV.

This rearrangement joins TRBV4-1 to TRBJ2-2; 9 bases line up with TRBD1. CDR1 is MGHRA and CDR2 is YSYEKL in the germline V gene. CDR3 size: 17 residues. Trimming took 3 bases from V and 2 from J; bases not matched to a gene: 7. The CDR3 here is CASSQRQGGQNTGELFF. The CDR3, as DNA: TGCGCCAGCAGCCAGAGACAGGGGGGTCAAAACACCGGGGAGCTGTTTTTT.

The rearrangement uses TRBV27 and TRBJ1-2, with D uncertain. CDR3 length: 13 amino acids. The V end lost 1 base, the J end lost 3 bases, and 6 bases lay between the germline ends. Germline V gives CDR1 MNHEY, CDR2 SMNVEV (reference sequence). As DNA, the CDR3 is TGTGCCAGCAGTTTATTCGGGGACTATGGCTACACCTTC. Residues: CASSLFGDYGYTF.

The CDR3 DNA follows: TGTGCCAGCAGTTTCCGCGAGCAGTACTTC. This codes for CASSFREQYF. This chain links TRBV27 with TRBJ2-7; D is ambiguous. V was pared by 3 bases and J by 6 bases, with 3 bases between. Per the germline V gene, CDR1 is MNHEY and CDR2 is SMNVEV (reference sequence). The CDR3 runs 10 residues.

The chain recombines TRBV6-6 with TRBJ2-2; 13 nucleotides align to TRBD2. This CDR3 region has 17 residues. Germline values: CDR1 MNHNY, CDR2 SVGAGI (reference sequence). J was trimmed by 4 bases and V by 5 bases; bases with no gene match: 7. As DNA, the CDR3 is TGTGCCAGCAGTCAGGGACTAGCGGGATCGGGCACCGGGGAGCTGTTTTTT. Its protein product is CASSQGLAGSGTGELFF.

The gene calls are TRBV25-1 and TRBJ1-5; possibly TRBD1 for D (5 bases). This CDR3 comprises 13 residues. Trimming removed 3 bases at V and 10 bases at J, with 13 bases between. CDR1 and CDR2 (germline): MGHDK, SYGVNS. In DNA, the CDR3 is TGTGCCAGCAGTGAGTGGGGGGAAGGTCCCCAGCATTTT. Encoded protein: CASSEWGEGPQHF.

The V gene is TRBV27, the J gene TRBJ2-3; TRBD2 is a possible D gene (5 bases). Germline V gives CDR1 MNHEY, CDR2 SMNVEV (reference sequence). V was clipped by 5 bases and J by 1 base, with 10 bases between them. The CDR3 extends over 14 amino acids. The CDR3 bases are TGTGCCAGCAGTCCGGACTCAGGCACAGATACGCAGTATTTT. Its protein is CASSPDSGTDTQYF.

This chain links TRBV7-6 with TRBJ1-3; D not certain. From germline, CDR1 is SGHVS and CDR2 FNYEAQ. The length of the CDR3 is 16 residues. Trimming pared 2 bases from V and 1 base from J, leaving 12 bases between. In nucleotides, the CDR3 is TGTGCCAGCAGCTTAAGGGAGATAGGATCTGGAAACACCATATATTTT. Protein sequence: CASSLREIGSGNTIYF.

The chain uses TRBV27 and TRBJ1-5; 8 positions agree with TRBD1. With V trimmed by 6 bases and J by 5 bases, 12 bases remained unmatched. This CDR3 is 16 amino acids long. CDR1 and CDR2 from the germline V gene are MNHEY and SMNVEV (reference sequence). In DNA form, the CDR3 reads TGTGCCAGCAGGGCCGACAGGGGCGTAATCGATCAGCCCCAGCATTTT. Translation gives CASRADRGVIDQPQHF.

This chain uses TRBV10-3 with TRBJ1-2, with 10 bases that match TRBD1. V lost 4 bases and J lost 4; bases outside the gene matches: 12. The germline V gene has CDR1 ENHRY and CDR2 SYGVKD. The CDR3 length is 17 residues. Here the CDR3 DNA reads TGTGCCATCAGTGTCCGGACAGGGGGGGATCTAGCCTATGGCTACACCTTC. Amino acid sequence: CAISVRTGGDLAYGYTF.

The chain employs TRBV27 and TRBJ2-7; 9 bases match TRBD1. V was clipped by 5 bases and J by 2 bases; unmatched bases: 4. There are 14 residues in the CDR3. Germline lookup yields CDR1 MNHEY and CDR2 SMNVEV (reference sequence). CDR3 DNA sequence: TGTGCCAGCAGTGCCCGGGACAGGGCCTACGAGCAGTACTTC. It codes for CASSARDRAYEQYF.

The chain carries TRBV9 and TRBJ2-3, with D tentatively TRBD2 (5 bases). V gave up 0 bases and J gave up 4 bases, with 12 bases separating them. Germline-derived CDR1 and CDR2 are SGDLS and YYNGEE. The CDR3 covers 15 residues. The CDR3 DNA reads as TGTGCCAGCAGCGTAGGTGGGAGTCCCCCAGATACGCAGTATTTT. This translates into CASSVGGSPPDTQYF.

The CDR3, as DNA: TGCGCCAGCAGCTTGGAACGGGGGAGGGATTTGAACACTGAAGCTTTCTTT. As protein: CASSLERGRDLNTEAFF. The chain uses TRBV5-1 and TRBJ1-1, with D tentatively TRBD1 (5 bases). The V end lost 0 bases, the J end lost 0 bases, and 15 bases lay between the germline ends. Per the germline V gene, CDR1 is SGHRS and CDR2 is YFSETQ. The CDR3 runs 17 residues. Complete variable domain (other parts from reference TRBV5-1 and TRBJ1-1): KAGVTQTPRYLIKTRGQQVTLSCSPISGHRSVSWYQQTPGQGLQFLFEYFSETQRNKGNFPGRFSGRQFSNSRSEMNVSTLELGDSALYLCASSLERGRDLNTEAFFGQGTRLTVV.

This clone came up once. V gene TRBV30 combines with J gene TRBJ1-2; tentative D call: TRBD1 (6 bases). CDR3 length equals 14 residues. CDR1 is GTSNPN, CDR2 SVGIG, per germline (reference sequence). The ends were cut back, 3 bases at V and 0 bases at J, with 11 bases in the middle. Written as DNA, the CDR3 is TGTGCCTGGAGAATGACAGGCACTAACTATGGCTACACCTTC. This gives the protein CAWRMTGTNYGYTF.

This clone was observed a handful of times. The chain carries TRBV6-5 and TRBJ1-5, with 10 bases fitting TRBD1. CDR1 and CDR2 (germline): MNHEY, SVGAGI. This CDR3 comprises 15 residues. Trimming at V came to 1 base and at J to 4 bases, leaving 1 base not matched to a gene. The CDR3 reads CASSYLGQGNQPQHF. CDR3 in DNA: TGTGCCAGCAGTTACTTGGGACAGGGGAATCAGCCCCAGCATTTT.

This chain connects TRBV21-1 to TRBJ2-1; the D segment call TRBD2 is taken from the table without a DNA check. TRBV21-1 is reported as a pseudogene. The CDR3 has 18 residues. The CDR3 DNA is TGTGCCAGCAGCCTAAGGACTAGCGGGGGGACCTGGGACAATGAGCAGTTCTTC. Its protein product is CASSLRTSGGTWDNEQFF.

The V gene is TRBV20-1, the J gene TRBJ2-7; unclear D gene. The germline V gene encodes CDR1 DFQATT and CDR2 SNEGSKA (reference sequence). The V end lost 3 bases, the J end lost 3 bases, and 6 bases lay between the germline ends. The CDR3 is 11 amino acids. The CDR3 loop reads CSARRDYEQYF. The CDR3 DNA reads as TGCAGTGCTAGGAGAGACTACGAGCAGTACTTC.

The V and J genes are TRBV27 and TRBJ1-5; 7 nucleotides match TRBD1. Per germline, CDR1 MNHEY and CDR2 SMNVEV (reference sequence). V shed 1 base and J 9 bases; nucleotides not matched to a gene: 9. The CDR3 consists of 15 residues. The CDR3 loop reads CASSLWGDSRRPQHF. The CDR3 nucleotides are TGTGCCAGCAGTTTATGGGGGGACAGCAGGAGGCCCCAGCATTTT.

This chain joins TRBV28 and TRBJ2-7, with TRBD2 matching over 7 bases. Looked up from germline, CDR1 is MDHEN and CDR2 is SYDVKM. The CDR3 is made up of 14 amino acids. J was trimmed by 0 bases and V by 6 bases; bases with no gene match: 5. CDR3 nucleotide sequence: TGTGCCAGCAGACCCCCGGGGGGCTCCTACGAGCAGTACTTC. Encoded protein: CASRPPGGSYEQYF.

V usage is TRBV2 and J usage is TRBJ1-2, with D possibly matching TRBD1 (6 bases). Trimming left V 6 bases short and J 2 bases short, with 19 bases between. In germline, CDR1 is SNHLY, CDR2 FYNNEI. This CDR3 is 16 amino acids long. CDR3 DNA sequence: TGTGCCAGCAGCCTAGCCCCACAGGGCCCGAACTATGGCTACACCTTC. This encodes CASSLAPQGPNYGYTF.

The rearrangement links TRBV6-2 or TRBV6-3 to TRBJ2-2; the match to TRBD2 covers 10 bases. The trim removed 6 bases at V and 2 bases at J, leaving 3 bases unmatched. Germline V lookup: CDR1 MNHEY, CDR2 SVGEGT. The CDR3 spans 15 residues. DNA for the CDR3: TGTGCCAGCAGCTGGACTAGCGGAAACACCGGGGAGCTGTTTTTT. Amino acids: CASSWTSGNTGELFF.

The chain's CDR3 is CASSRERGAYNEQFF. CDR3 nucleotide sequence: TGTGCCAGCAGTCGAGAGCGGGGGGCCTACAATGAGCAGTTCTTC. The chain joins TRBV28 to TRBJ2-1; 9 positions match TRBD2. The CDR3 covers 15 residues. Trimming removed 5 bases from V and 2 bases from J; junction bases left unmatched: 4. Germline CDR1 MDHEN, CDR2 SYDVKM.

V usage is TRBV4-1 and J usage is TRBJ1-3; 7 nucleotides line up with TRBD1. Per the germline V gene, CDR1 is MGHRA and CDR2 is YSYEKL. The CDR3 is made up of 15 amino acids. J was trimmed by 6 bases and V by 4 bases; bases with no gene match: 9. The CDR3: CASSLSPGQKNTIYF. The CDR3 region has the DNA TGCGCCAGCAGCCTTAGTCCGGGACAGAAAAACACCATATATTTT.